The rows below give T cell receptor beta chains drawn from one sample of a study of somatic mutations in cytotoxic T cells in rheumatoid arthritis. The data were produced by immunoSEQ multiplex PCR, yet TCRdb's version contains in-frame clones alone and is incomplete. This sample has approximately 3,000 clones, with about nine tenths found just once. Sample: CD8+ T cells sorted from blood. The receptors shown here come from a woman aged 60 to 75 with rheumatoid arthritis. Each CDR3 is given with its conserved first and last residue. A D gene is named only where the DNA matches it firmly. Only part of the rows carry a size: once, few, many, or a class if the clone is expanded.

-	TRBV30	-	TRBJ2-2	TGTGCCTGGAGCCCAGGGTACGAGGCGAACACCGGGGAGCTGTTTTTT	CAWSPGYEANTGELFF
-	TRBV28	-	TRBJ1-2	TGTGCCAGCAGTGCCCACAGGAGCATGGTGGAAGGCTACACCTTC	CASSAHRSMVEGYTF
-	TRBV4-3	-	TRBJ2-2	TGCGCCAGCAGCCAGGAACGGGGATACACCGGGGAGCTGTTTTTT	CASSQERGYTGELFF
-	TRBV10-3	-	TRBJ1-5	TGTGCCATCAGTGAGTGGACAGCGGAACTGATCAGCCCCCAGCATTTT	CAISEWTAELISPQHF
TRBD1	TRBV5-1	-	TRBJ1-1	TGCGCCAGCAGCTTGACAGACAGGGGCATGTGGAACACTGAAGCTTTCTTT	CASSLTDRGMWNTEAFF
TRBD2	TRBV6-1	-	TRBJ2-4	TGTGCCAGCAGTGACGGACTAGCGGGGGCCAAAAACATTCAGTACTTC	CASSDGLAGAKNIQYF
-	TRBV4-1	-	TRBJ1-1	TGCGCCAGCAGCCAAGCCCACGGAGTAATCACTGAAGCTTTCTTT	CASSQAHGVITEAFF
-	TRBV7-9	-	TRBJ2-7	TGTGCCAGCAGCTTAGCGGGCGGGAACGAGCAGTACTTC	CASSLAGGNEQYF
-	TRBV13	-	TRBJ1-1	TGTGCCAGCAGCTTAGGTACAGGGACGAACACTGAAGCTTTCTTT	CASSLGTGTNTEAFF
TRBD1	TRBV7-6	-	TRBJ1-2	TGTGCCAGCAGCTCGGGACAGTATAACCCCCATGGCTACACCTTC	CASSSGQYNPHGYTF
TRBD2	TRBV7-8	few	TRBJ2-7	TGTGCCAGCCGGGGGGGCGGGAGGGCCTCCTACGAGCAGTACTTC	CASRGGGRASYEQYF
-	TRBV9	-	TRBJ2-2	TGTGCCAGCAGCGTGAGGACCGGGGAGCTGTTTTTT	CASSVRTGELFF
TRBD1	TRBV29-1	-	TRBJ2-1	TGCAGCGTTGAAGGACAGGGGAACAACAATGAGCAGTTCTTC	CSVEGQGNNNEQFF
TRBD1	TRBV4-1	-	TRBJ1-1	TGCGCCAGCAGCCGTGGGACAGAGATGAACACTGAAGCTTTCTTT	CASSRGTEMNTEAFF
TRBD2	TRBV6-1	-	TRBJ2-5	TGTGCCAGCAGTGAAGCGCAAGCGGGGGGACCCCTCCAAGAGACCCAGTACTTC	CASSEAQAGGPLQETQYF
TRBD2	TRBV27	-	TRBJ2-7	TGTGCCAGCAGTCCACAGCGGGAGGGCGGCGAGCAGTACTTC	CASSPQREGGEQYF
TRBD1	TRBV6-5	-	TRBJ2-7	TGTGCCAGCAGGCTCGGCGGGACAGGGGTGTACGAGCAGTACTTC	CASRLGGTGVYEQYF
TRBD1	TRBV4-1	-	TRBJ1-1	TGCGCCAGCACCCTTAGGACAGGGACGTCTGAAGCTTTCTTT	CASTLRTGTSEAFF
-	TRBV19	-	TRBJ2-5	TGTGCCAGTAGTATTGAGCCCTGGACCCAGTACTTC	CASSIEPWTQYF
-	TRBV4-1	-	TRBJ1-5	TGCGCCAGCAGCCAAGATCGGTACGCCAGCAATCAGCCCCAGCATTTT	CASSQDRYASNQPQHF
TRBD1	TRBV28	-	TRBJ2-2	TGTGCCAGTGGGGACAGGCCGGGCACCGGGGAGCTGTTTTTT	CASGDRPGTGELFF
TRBD1	TRBV5-8	-	TRBJ1-1	TGTGCCAGCAGCTCTTTGGTGGTGTTGACAGGGAGAATAGCTTTCTTT	CASSSLVVLTGRIAFF
TRBD2	TRBV4-3	-	TRBJ2-3	TGCGCCAGCAGCCAAGATTGGACTAGCGGGCCAGATACGCAGTATTTT	CASSQDWTSGPDTQYF
-	TRBV5-5	once	TRBJ1-2	TGTGCCAGCAGCTTAGGGGGAAACTATGGCTACACCTTC	CASSLGGNYGYTF
-	TRBV7-2	once	TRBJ2-3	TGTGCCAGCAGCTACGCCCGGGGCACAGATACGCAGTATTTT	CASSYARGTDTQYF
-	TRBV7-8	-	TRBJ2-1	TGTGCCAGCAGAATTTCGGGACACCAATACAATGAGCAGTTCTTC	CASRISGHQYNEQFF
TRBD2	TRBV7-6	-	TRBJ2-3	TGTGCCAGCAGCTTACGGGGGGGGACAGATACGCAGTATTTT	CASSLRGGTDTQYF
TRBD2	TRBV5-1	-	TRBJ2-5	TGCGCCAGCAGCTTCACGACTAGCGGGGGAAGTGCGGCCCAGTACTTC	CASSFTTSGGSAAQYF
-	TRBV27	-	TRBJ2-7	TGTGCCAGCAGCCCCCGGGACTCCCCCGCCTACGAGCAGTACTTC	CASSPRDSPAYEQYF
-	TRBV2	-	TRBJ2-7	TGTGCCAGCAGTCGGACAGCCTACGAGCAGTACTTC	CASSRTAYEQYF
-	TRBV5-6	-	TRBJ2-2	TGTGCCAGCAGCCCGGTTAGGTGGGGCTCGAACACCGGGGAGCTGTTTTTT	CASSPVRWGSNTGELFF
-	TRBV11-2	-	TRBJ2-7	TGTGCCAGCAGCCGGTGGGCAGGGGATCGCTACGAGCAGTACTTC	CASSRWAGDRYEQYF
-	TRBV15	-	TRBJ2-1	TGTGCCACCAGCAGGCCTAGCCTCAATGAGCAGTTCTTC	CATSRPSLNEQFF
-	TRBV13	hyperexpanded	TRBJ1-1	TGTGCCAGCAGCCTATCAGGGAACACTGAAGCTTTCTTT	CASSLSGNTEAFF
-	TRBV11-2	-	TRBJ2-2	TGCGCCAGCAGCCAGGAACGGGGAACCACCGGGGAGCTGTTTTTT	CASSQERGTTGELFF
TRBD1	TRBV2	-	TRBJ2-5	TGTGCCAGCAAGACCCGGCCCGACAGGGCGGGAGAGACCCAGTACTTC	CASKTRPDRAGETQYF
-	TRBV27	-	TRBJ1-4	TGTGCCAGCAGTCTACTTCCAGGAACGACAACTAATGAAAAACTGTTTTTT	CASSLLPGTTTNEKLFF
-	TRBV7-6	once	TRBJ2-5	TGTGCCAGCAGCTTAGGGACGGGGGGCGGGGAGACCCAGTACTTC	CASSLGTGGGETQYF
TRBD1	TRBV11-2	-	TRBJ1-1	TGTGCCAGCAGCGCCCGCAGGGGGCGCGTCACTGAAGCTTTCTTT	CASSARRGRVTEAFF
-	TRBV28	-	TRBJ1-1	TGTGCCAGCAGTTCCGACAGGAGATTGAACACTGAAGCTTTCTTT	CASSSDRRLNTEAFF
-	TRBV21-1	-	TRBJ2-2	TGTGCCAGCAGCAAGCCTGACCCAAGAGCGGGGGGGCCCTACTTAAACACCGGGGAGCTGTTTTTT	CASSKPDPRAGGPYLNTGELFF
-	TRBV5-6	-	TRBJ1-2	TGTGCCAGCAGCTTGGGGACAGCAGCTAACTATGGCTACACCTTC	CASSLGTAANYGYTF
TRBD1	TRBV30	-	TRBJ1-2	TGTGCCTGGAGAGCTATGACCGACAGGGGCGACTATGGCTACACCTTC	CAWRAMTDRGDYGYTF
TRBD1	TRBV5-6	-	TRBJ1-4	TGTGCCAGCAGCTTGGGGACAGGGTATGGTGAAAAACTGTTTTTT	CASSLGTGYGEKLFF
TRBD1	TRBV5-4	-	TRBJ2-7	TGTGCCAGCAGCCTCGGGACAGCGGTCGAGCAGTACTTC	CASSLGTAVEQYF
-	TRBV5-1	large	TRBJ2-1	TGCGCCAGCAGGGGGGCGGGGGCGGACAATGAGCAGTTCTTC	CASRGAGADNEQFF
-	TRBV12-5	few	TRBJ1-1	TGTGCTAGTGGTTCCCACAGGGTTTCGGTGAACACTGAAGCTTTCTTT	CASGSHRVSVNTEAFF
-	TRBV7-2	-	TRBJ1-2	TGTGCCAGCAGCCCTCCGGCAGGGACTAACTATGGCTACACCTTC	CASSPPAGTNYGYTF
-	TRBV5-1	-	TRBJ2-1	TGCGCCAGCAGCTCTAGTTACCAGAGCTCCTACAATGAGCAGTTCTTC	CASSSSYQSSYNEQFF
TRBD1	TRBV19	-	TRBJ2-7	TGTGCCAGTAGTATACGACAGGGGGTGAGCTACGAGCAGTACTTC	CASSIRQGVSYEQYF
TRBD2	TRBV5-1	-	TRBJ2-1	TGCGCCAGCGGGGACCTGGAGCGGGGGGGCTTTGAGCAGTTCTTC	CASGDLERGGFEQFF
TRBD2	TRBV7-9	-	TRBJ2-1	TGTGCCAGCAGCTTCCCACCTAGCGGGGACTACAATGAGCAGTTCTTC	CASSFPPSGDYNEQFF
TRBD2	TRBV5-1	-	TRBJ2-1	TGCGCCAGCAGCCCTAGCGGACACCACAATGAGCAGTTCTTC	CASSPSGHHNEQFF
-	TRBV5-1	once	TRBJ2-3	TGCGCCAGCAGCTTGAGGGGCCAAGGAACAGATACGCAGTATTTT	CASSLRGQGTDTQYF
TRBD2	TRBV5-1	-	TRBJ2-5	TGCGCCAGCAGCTTGAGCGGGGGGAACCAAGAGACCCAGTACTTC	CASSLSGGNQETQYF